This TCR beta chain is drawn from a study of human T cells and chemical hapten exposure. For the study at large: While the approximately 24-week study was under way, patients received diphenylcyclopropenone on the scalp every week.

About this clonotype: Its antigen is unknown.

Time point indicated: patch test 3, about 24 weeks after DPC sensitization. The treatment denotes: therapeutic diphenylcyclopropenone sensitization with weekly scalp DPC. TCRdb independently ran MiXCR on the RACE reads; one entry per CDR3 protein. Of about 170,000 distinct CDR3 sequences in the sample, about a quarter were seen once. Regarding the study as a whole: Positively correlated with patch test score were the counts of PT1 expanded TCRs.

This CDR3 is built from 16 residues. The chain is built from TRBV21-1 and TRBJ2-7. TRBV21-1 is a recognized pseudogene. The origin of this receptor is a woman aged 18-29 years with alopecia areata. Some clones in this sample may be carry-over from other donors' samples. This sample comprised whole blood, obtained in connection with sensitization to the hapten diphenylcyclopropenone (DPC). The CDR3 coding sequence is TGTGCCAGCAGCAAAAGAAGGCACCGATGCTCCTACGAGCAGTACTTC. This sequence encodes CASSKRRHRCSYEQYF.